One sample yielded the 10 T cell receptor beta chains listed below, sequenced in a study of shared clonotypes between healthy human individuals. The table came from immunoSEQ multiplex PCR; TCRdb's copy has only in-frame clones and leaves some out. In the table there are 800,000 to 1,200,000 clones, about four fifths of which are singletons. The sample taken for sequencing was memory CD4+ T cells from PBMCs. This sample's subset: CD45RA-negative fraction. The receptors derive from a man younger than 35 in good health. Some clones in this sample may be carry-over from other donors' samples.

CDR3 DNA sequence: TGTGCCTGGACCCGAGGACTTTCTGAAGCTTTCTTT. It specifies CAWTRGLSEAFF. The V call is TRBV30, the J call TRBJ1-1; no clear D gene. Trimming stripped 4 bases from V and 6 bases from J, with 12 bases between. The CDR3 length is 12 residues. Germline CDR1 and CDR2: GTSNPN and SVGIG (reference sequence).

The chain has TRBV5-6 and TRBJ1-2; tentatively, D is TRBD1 (5 bases). There are 16 residues in the CDR3. The V end was cut by 4 bases, the J end by 4 bases, with 20 bases between. Per the germline V gene, CDR1 is SGHDT and CDR2 is YYEEEE. CDR3 DNA: TGTGCCAGCAGCCCCCTCCGAGGGGACCTTCTCTATGGCTACACCTTC. Encoded protein: CASSPLRGDLLYGYTF. Looking up the rest from reference TRBV5-6 and TRBJ1-2 gives the full variable domain: DAGVTQSPTHLIKTRGQQVTLRCSPKSGHDTVSWYQQALGQGPQFIFQYYEEEERQRGNFPDRFSGHQFPNYSSELNVNALLLGDSALYLCASSPLRGDLLYGYTFGSGTRLTVV.

This chain uses TRBV30 with TRBJ1-6; tentative D call: TRBD1 (6 bases). V was shortened by 2 bases and J by 7 bases, with 18 bases between the two germline ends. Germline loops: CDR1 GTSNPN, CDR2 SVGIG (reference sequence). This CDR3 has 16 residues. This CDR3 reads CAWSQKGEGLNSPLHF. The CDR3 coding sequence is TGTGCCTGGAGTCAAAAGGGGGAGGGACTAAATTCACCCCTCCACTTT.

This clone was detected only once. DNA for the CDR3: TGCGCCAGCGGTTTACAGGGTCAGGGAGAGACCCAGTACTTC. Its protein is CASGLQGQGETQYF. The chain uses TRBV5-1 and TRBJ2-5; maybe TRBD1 (6 bases). Germline CDR1 and CDR2: SGHRS and YFSETQ. Trimming removed 7 bases at V and 4 bases at J, with 17 bases between. The CDR3 length is 14 residues.

CDR3 nucleotide sequence: TGTGCCAGCAGCTTAGCGTGGGCCGGGGGAGAGAATGGCTACACCTTC. It yields the protein CASSLAWAGGENGYTF. This chain connects TRBV7-2 to TRBJ1-2, with D perhaps matching TRBD1 (5 bases). This CDR3 comprises 16 residues. Germline loops: CDR1 SGHTA, CDR2 FQGNSA. Trimming took off 0 bases at V and 6 bases at J, with 17 bases between the two ends.

V gene TRBV19 combines with J gene TRBJ2-1; 9 nucleotides match TRBD2. This CDR3 contains 19 residues. Germline assignment: CDR1 LNHDA and CDR2 SQIVND (reference sequence). The V gene end was trimmed by 7 bases and the J gene end by 0 bases; junction bases not matched to a gene: 16. The CDR3 DNA reads as TGTGCCAGTACGGGAGCTAGCGGGATTAAACCTAGCTCCTACAATGAGCAGTTCTTC. This sequence encodes CASTGASGIKPSSYNEQFF.

The genes are TRBV9 and TRBJ1-5, with 9 bases fitting TRBD1. The CDR3 is 14 residues long. CDR1 and CDR2 (germline): SGDLS, YYNGEE. Trimming took 7 bases from V and 7 from J; bases not matched to a gene: 9. This CDR3 reads CASSKDRGIQPQHF. CDR3 nucleotide sequence: TGTGCCAGCTCCAAAGACAGGGGGATCCAGCCCCAGCATTTT.

This clone appeared a few times. The V gene is TRBV9, the J gene TRBJ2-7; 10 nucleotides line up with TRBD1. V shed 5 bases and J 6 bases; nucleotides not matched to a gene: 2. In germline, CDR1 is SGDLS, CDR2 YYNGEE. This CDR3 comprises 12 residues. CDR3 protein: CASRGTGVEQYF. The CDR3 nucleotides are TGTGCCAGCAGGGGGACAGGGGTCGAGCAGTACTTC.

There are many counts of this clone. The identical CDR3 is also encoded by other nucleotide sequences in the sample. The chain couples TRBV29-1 to TRBJ2-4; no firm D call. Germline V gene sequence: CDR1 SQVTM, CDR2 ANQGSEA. The CDR3 runs 12 residues. The ends were cut back, 1 base at V and 13 bases at J, with 14 bases in the middle. The CDR3 DNA is TGCAGCGTTGAAGTTGGTTCCCCACGGCAGTACTTC. This sequence encodes CSVEVGSPRQYF.

This chain links TRBV7-2 with TRBJ2-7; unclear D gene. The V end was cut by 1 base, the J end by 2 bases, with 9 bases between. Germline lookup yields CDR1 SGHTA and CDR2 FQGNSA. The CDR3 has 14 amino acids. The DNA for the CDR3 is TGTGCCAGCAGCTTAGTAGGCAGACCCTACGAGCAGTACTTC. Amino acid sequence: CASSLVGRPYEQYF.